This T cell receptor beta chain was sequenced in a study of blood T cell repertoires in COVID-19 (dated by TCRdb to 2018 to 2021). At the level of the whole study: Collaborator samples came from the United States, Italy and Spain and covered acute and convalescent phases of COVID-19. The material from the prospective study consisted of cDNA or gDNA derived from T cells, B-cell-depleted T cells, or PBMCs. The dataset comprised deeply sampled blood TCRbeta repertoires from subjects exposed to, actively infected with, or recovered from COVID-19. The repertoires were released in a freely available public database intended as a resource for research on the immune response to SARS-CoV-2. Samples were obtained from the ongoing ImmuneRACE study (first 160 participants) and from 1,254 subjects provided by 6 global collaborators. A de-identified subject ID, COVID-19 status, age in years and sex were almost always included in the sample metadata. HLA class I and class II types, where available, came from metadata supplied by the sample provider rather than from assay-based typing.

Spanning cysteine to phenylalanine, the CDR3 consists of 14 amino acids. Only the CDR3 part of the read is kept: 42 bases, read in frame from the first base. Clipping removes 0 bases from V and 6 bases from J, with 5 as the unmatched junction base count. Via the germline V gene, CDR1 is SGDLS and CDR2 YYNGEE. TCRbeta CDR3 regions were amplified from genomic DNA by means of the immunoSEQ Assay, a bias-controlled multiplex PCR. The study's processing was this. Nucleated cell counts per sample were estimated from amplification of reference gene primers within the assay. Sequence reads were collapsed and filtered to measure the absolute abundance of every unique TCRbeta CDR3 rearrangement. For each sample, productive Simpson clonality was calculated as the square root of Simpson's diversity index over productive rearrangements. This immuneACCESS table, as held by TCRdb, lists in-frame sequences with V and J called but not all clones. Of the missing ones, under half trace to an unresolved V gene in checked studies; the others have no known cause. The V and J calls and clone size come from that table; D and trimming were worked out from the DNA. The table for this sample lists 200,000 to 300,000 clones; 85% to 90% of them were counted only once. The top ten clones comprise more than 1.3% of the sample.

The investigation overall reported the following: The quantity of clinical and demographic metadata differed by source and by participant and was supplied without curation.

Another Seattle source contributed samples from volunteer blood donors who had recovered from COVID-19. Collaborating institutions collected whole blood in K2EDTA tubes following their own protocols. For TCRbeta analysis, collaborator samples were shipped as frozen whole blood, as isolated PBMCs, or as DNA extracted from either sample type. This clone turned up a few times. The antigen it binds to is not known. No much larger clone exists at a distance of one base, and base qualities are not known. Sequencing was performed on peripheral blood. In this chain, TRBV9 is recombined with TRBJ1-1, and 7 junctional nucleotides match TRBD1. The receptor was isolated from a woman aged 40 to 55 who had recovered from COVID-19. The CDR3 loop reads CASSVAGQAPEAFF. In nucleotide form, the sequence is TGTGCCAGCAGCGTAGCAGGACAGGCGCCTGAAGCTTTCTTT. With the rest looked up from the reference TRBV9 and TRBJ1-1 genes rather than sequenced, the full variable domain is DSGVTQTPKHLITATGQRVTLRCSPRSGDLSVYWYQQSLDQGLQFLIQYYNGEERAKGNILERFSAQQFPDLHSELNLSSLELGDSALYFCASSVAGQAPEAFFGQGTRLTVV.